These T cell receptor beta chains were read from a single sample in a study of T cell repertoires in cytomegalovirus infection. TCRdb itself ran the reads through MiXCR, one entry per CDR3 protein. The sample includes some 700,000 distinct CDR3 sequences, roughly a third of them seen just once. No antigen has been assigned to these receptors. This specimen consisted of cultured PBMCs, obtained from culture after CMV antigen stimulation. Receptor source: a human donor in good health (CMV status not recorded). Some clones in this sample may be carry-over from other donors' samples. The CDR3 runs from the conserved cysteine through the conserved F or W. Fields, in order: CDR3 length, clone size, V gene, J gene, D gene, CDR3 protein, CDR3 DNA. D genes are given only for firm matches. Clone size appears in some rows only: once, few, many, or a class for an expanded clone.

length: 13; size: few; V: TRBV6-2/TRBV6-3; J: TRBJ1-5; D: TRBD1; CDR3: CATGQGPSQPQHF; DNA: TGTGCCACTGGACAGGGGCCCAGTCAGCCCCAGCATTTT
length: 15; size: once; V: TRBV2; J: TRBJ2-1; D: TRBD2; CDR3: CASSDLAGGFNEQFF; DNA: TGTGCCAGCAGTGACTTAGCGGGGGGCTTCAATGAGCAGTTCTTC
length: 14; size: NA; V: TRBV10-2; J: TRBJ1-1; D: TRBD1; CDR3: CASTPDRGEAEAFF; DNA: TGCGCCAGCACTCCGGACAGGGGTGAGGCTGAAGCTTTCTTT
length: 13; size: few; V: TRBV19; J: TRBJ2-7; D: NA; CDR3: CASRGSSPYEQYF; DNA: TGTGCCAGTAGAGGGTCCAGTCCCTACGAGCAGTACTTC
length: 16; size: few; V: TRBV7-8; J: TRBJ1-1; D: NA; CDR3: CASSLDILSLGTEAFF; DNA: TGTGCCAGCAGCTTAGACATCCTTTCCTTGGGCACTGAAGCTTTCTTT
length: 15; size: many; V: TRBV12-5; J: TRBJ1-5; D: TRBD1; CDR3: CASGFSTGRTQPQHF; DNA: TGTGCTAGTGGTTTCTCGACAGGGAGGACGCAGCCCCAGCATTTT
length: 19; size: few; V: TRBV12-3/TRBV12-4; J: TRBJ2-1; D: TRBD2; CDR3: CASSSPGTSGGAAYNEQFF; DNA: TGTGCCAGCAGTTCCCCCGGGACTAGCGGGGGGGCAGCCTACAATGAGCAGTTCTTC
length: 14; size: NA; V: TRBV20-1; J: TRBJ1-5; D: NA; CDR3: CSAQRGAPGGPQHF; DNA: TGCAGTGCTCAGAGAGGAGCCCCCGGGGGGCCCCAGCATTTT
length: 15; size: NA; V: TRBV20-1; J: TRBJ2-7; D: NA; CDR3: CSARKPGRVGYEQYF; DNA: TGCAGTGCTCGGAAACCGGGCAGGGTGGGCTACGAGCAGTACTTC
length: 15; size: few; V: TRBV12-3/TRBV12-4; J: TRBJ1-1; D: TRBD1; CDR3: CASSLATGGPTEAFF; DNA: TGTGCCAGCAGTTTAGCGACAGGGGGCCCCACTGAAGCTTTCTTT
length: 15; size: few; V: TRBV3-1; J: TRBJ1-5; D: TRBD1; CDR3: CASSQTDRVGQPQHF; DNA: TGTGCCAGCAGCCAAACCGACAGGGTGGGTCAGCCCCAGCATTTT
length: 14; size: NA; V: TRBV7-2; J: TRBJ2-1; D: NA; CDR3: CASSLGSVGGEQFF; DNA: TGTGCCAGCAGCTTAGGGTCTGTAGGAGGGGAGCAGTTCTTC
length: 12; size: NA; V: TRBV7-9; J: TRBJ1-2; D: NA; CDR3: CASSLGGPGYTF; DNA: TGTGCCAGCAGCTTAGGGGGTCCTGGCTACACCTTC
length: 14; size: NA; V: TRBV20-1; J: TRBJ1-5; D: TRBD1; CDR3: CSARSGTGLQPQHF; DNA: TGCAGTGCTAGATCAGGGACAGGGCTTCAGCCCCAGCATTTT
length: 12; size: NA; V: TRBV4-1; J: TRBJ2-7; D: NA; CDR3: CASSPPGVEQYF; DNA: TGCGCCAGCAGCCCCCCGGGAGTCGAGCAGTACTTC
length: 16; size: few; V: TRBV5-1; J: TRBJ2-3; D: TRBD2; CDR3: CASSLGPAGNTDTQYF; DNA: TGCGCCAGCAGCTTGGGTCCAGCGGGGAACACAGATACGCAGTATTTT
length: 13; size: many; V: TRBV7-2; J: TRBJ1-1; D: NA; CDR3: CASSLPPPATAFF; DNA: TGTGCCAGCAGCTTACCACCCCCAGCTACAGCTTTCTTT
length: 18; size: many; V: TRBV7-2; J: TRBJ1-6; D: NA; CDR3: CASSFRPDSPAYNSPLHF; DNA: TGTGCCAGCAGCTTCCGCCCGGACAGTCCCGCGTATAATTCACCCCTCCACTTT
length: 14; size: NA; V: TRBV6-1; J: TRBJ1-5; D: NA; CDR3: CASSEGHSVQPQHF; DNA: TGTGCCAGCAGTGAAGGGCATTCTGTCCAGCCCCAGCATTTT
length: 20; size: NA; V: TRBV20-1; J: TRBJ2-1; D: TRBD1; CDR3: CSARAAGQGAKNRNYNEQFF; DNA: TGCAGTGCTAGAGCAGCGGGACAGGGGGCTAAGAACCGAAACTACAATGAGCAGTTCTTC
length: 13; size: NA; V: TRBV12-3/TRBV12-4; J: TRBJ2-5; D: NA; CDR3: CASSQEPLETQYF; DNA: TGTGCCAGCAGTCAGGAGCCACTAGAGACCCAGTACTTC
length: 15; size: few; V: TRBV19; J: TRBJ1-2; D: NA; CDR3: CASSPDALLDYGYTF; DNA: TGTGCCAGTAGTCCAGACGCCCTTTTGGACTATGGCTACACCTTC
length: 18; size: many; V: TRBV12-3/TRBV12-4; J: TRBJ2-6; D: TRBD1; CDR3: CASSRSWGQGSGANVLTF; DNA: TGTGCCAGCAGTCGATCGTGGGGACAGGGCTCTGGGGCCAACGTCCTGACTTTC
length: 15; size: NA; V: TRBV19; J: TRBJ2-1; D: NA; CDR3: CASSITPDFYNEQFF; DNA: TGTGCCAGTAGTATAACTCCGGACTTCTACAATGAGCAGTTCTTC
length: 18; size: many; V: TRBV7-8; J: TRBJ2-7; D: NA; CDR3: CASSLNQEGQVGLYEQYF; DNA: TGTGCCAGCAGCTTAAACCAGGAGGGCCAGGTGGGCCTCTACGAGCAGTACTTC
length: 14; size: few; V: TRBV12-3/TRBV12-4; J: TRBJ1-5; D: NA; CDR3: CASRQRGRDQPQHF; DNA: TGTGCCAGCAGACAACGGGGGAGGGATCAGCCCCAGCATTTT
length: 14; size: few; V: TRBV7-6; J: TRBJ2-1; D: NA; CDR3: CASSLAQFGNEQFF; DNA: TGTGCCAGCAGCTTAGCACAATTCGGCAATGAGCAGTTCTTC
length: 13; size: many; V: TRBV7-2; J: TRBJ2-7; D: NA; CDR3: CASSFINSGEQYF; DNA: TGTGCCAGCAGCTTTATAAATTCAGGCGAGCAGTACTTC
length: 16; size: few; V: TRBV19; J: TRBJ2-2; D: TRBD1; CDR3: CASSIRRTGRTGELFF; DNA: TGTGCCAGTAGTATAAGACGGACAGGGAGGACCGGGGAGCTGTTTTTT
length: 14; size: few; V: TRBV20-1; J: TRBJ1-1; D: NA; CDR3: CSARDPRDNTEAFF; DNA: TGCAGTGCTAGAGACCCCAGGGATAACACTGAAGCTTTCTTT
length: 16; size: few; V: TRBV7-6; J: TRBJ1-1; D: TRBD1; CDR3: CASSFGTGGMSTEAFF; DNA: TGTGCCAGCAGCTTCGGGACAGGGGGTATGAGTACTGAAGCTTTCTTT
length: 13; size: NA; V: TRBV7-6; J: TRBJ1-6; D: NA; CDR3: CASSPMFRSPLHF; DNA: TGTGCCAGCAGCCCGATGTTTAGATCACCCCTCCACTTT
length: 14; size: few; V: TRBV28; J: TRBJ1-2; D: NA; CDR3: CASSYKYSNYGYTF; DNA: TGTGCCAGCAGCTACAAGTACAGCAACTATGGCTACACCTTC
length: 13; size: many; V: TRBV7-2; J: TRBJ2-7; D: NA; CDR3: CASSFLARYEQYF; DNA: TGTGCCAGCAGCTTTCTGGCCCGGTACGAGCAGTACTTC
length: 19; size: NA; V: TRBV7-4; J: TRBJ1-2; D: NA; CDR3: CASSRFGNWSATWGYGYTF; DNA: TGTGCCAGCAGTAGGTTCGGTAATTGGTCCGCAACCTGGGGCTATGGCTACACCTTC
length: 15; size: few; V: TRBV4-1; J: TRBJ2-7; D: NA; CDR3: CASSQVEAALFEQYF; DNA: TGCGCCAGCAGCCAAGTGGAAGCCGCCCTGTTCGAGCAGTACTTC
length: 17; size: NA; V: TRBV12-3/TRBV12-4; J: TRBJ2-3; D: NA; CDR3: CASSSRRVFGRTDTQYF; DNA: TGTGCCAGCAGTTCCCGTCGTGTTTTCGGACGCACAGATACGCAGTATTTT
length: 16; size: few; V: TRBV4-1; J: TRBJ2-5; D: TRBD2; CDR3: CASSQALAGFQETQYF; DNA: TGCGCCAGCAGCCAAGCACTAGCGGGATTCCAAGAGACCCAGTACTTC
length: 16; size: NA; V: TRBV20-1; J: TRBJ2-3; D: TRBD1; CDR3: CSAANQGVPGADTQYF; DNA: TGCAGTGCTGCGAACCAGGGGGTCCCCGGGGCAGATACGCAGTATTTT
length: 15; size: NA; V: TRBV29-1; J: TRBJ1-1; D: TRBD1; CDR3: CSTGGAVRENTEAFF; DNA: TGCAGCACAGGGGGCGCGGTTAGGGAGAACACTGAAGCTTTCTTT
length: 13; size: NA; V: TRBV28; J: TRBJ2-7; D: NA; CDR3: CASTNTGAYEQYF; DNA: TGTGCCAGCACCAATACGGGGGCCTACGAGCAGTACTTC
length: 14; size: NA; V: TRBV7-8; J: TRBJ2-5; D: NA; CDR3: CASSLPSFDRTQYF; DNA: TGTGCCAGCAGCTTACCCAGCTTCGATCGGACCCAGTACTTC
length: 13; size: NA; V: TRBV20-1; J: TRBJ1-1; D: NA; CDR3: CSACPRRDTEAFF; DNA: TGCAGTGCCTGCCCCCGCAGGGACACTGAAGCTTTCTTT
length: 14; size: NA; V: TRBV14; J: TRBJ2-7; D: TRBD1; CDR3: CASSQGQGTYEQYF; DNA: TGTGCCAGCAGCCAGGGACAGGGTACCTACGAGCAGTACTTC
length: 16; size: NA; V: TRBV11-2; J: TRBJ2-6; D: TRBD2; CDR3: CASSFTSGSGANVLTF; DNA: TGTGCCAGCAGCTTTACTAGCGGGTCTGGGGCCAACGTCCTGACTTTC
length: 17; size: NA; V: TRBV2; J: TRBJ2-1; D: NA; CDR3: CASKGSAYSRDWNEQFF; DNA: TGTGCCAGCAAAGGAAGCGCTTACTCCCGGGATTGGAATGAGCAGTTCTTC
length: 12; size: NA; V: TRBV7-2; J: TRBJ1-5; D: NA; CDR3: CASSSGGAAQHF; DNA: TGTGCCAGCAGCTCTGGGGGCGCGGCCCAGCATTTT
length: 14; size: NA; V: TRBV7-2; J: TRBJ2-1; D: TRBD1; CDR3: CASSYYTGDNEQFF; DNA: TGTGCCAGCAGCTATTATACAGGGGACAATGAGCAGTTCTTC
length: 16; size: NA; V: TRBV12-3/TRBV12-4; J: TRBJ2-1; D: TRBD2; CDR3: CASTPPGLAVNNEQFF; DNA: TGTGCCAGCACCCCCCCGGGACTAGCGGTGAACAATGAGCAGTTCTTC
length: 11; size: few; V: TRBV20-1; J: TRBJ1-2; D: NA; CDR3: CSATGYYGYTF; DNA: TGCAGTGCTACAGGGTACTATGGCTACACCTTC
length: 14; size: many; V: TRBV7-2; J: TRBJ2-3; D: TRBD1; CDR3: CASSFGQGTDTQYF; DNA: TGTGCCAGCAGCTTCGGACAGGGCACAGATACGCAGTATTTT
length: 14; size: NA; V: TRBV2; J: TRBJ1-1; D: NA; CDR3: CASSMLVMNTEAFF; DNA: TGTGCCAGCAGCATGTTAGTAATGAACACTGAAGCTTTCTTT
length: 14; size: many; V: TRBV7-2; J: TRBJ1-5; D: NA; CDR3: CASSSPGLGQPQHF; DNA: TGTGCCAGCAGCTCCCCGGGCCTCGGTCAGCCCCAGCATTTT
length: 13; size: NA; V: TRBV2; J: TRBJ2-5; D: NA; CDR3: CASSDQGRETQYF; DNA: TGTGCCAGCAGTGACCAGGGGAGAGAGACCCAGTACTTC
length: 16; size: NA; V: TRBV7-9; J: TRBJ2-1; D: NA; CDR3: CASSLGVYGALNEQFF; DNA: TGTGCCAGCAGCTTAGGCGTGTACGGGGCCCTCAATGAGCAGTTCTTC
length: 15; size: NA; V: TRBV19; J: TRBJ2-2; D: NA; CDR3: CASRPPGLITGELFF; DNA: TGTGCCAGTAGACCTCCGGGACTCATTACCGGGGAGCTGTTTTTT
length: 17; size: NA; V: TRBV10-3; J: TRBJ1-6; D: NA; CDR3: CAISESLAGVRNSPLHF; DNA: TGTGCCATCAGTGAGTCCCTCGCCGGGGTGCGTAATTCACCCCTCCACTTT
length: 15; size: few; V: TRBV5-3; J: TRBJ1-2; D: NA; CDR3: CASSLGPESEDGYTF; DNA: TGTGCCAGCAGCTTGGGCCCAGAGAGCGAGGATGGCTACACCTTC